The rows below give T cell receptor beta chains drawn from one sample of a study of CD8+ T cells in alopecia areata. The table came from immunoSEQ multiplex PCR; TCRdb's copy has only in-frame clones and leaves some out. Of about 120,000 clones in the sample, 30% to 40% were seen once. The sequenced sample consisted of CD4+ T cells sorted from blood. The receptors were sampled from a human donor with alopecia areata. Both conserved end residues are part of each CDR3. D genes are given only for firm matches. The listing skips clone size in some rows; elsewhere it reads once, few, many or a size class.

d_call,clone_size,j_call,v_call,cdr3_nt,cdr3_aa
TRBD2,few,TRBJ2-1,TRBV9,TGTGCCAGCAGCGTAGATGCCGGACTAGGAAACAATGAGCAGTTCTTC,CASSVDAGLGNNEQFF
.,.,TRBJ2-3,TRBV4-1,TGCGCCAGCAGCCAAGCTGGGGGGGCTCTCACAGATACGCAGTATTTT,CASSQAGGALTDTQYF
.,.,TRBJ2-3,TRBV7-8,TGTGCCAGCAGCTATCGACAGGACGCTAGCACAGATACGCAGTATTTT,CASSYRQDASTDTQYF
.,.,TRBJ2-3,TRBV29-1,TGCAGCGTGAGAGGACGGCAGACAGATACGCAGTATTTT,CSVRGRQTDTQYF
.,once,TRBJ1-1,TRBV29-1,TGCAGCGCCGCTTACACAGGGTATCGGACTGAAGCTTTCTTT,CSAAYTGYRTEAFF
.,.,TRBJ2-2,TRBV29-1,TGCAGCGTTGCAACACAGCGGGTCGGCGGGGAGCTGTTTTTT,CSVATQRVGGELFF
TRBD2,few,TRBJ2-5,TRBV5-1,TGCGCCAGCAGCCAGACGGCTAGCGGTCAAGAGACCCAGTACTTC,CASSQTASGQETQYF
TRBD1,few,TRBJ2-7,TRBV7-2,TGTGCCAGCAGCCTACAGGGGTACGAGCAGTACTTC,CASSLQGYEQYF
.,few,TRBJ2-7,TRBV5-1,TGCGCCAGCAGCTTGGCCGGCAGGAAGGGATCCTACGAGCAGTACTTC,CASSLAGRKGSYEQYF
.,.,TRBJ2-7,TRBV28,TGTGCCAGCAGTTTGTTTCCCCGTCCCTACGAGCAGTACTTC,CASSLFPRPYEQYF
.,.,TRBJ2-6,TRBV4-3,TGCGCCAGCAGCCAAGATCGGGGGGCCAACGTCCTGACTTTC,CASSQDRGANVLTF
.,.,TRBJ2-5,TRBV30,TGTGCCTGGAACCAGGGAATGGGGGAGACCCAGTACTTC,CAWNQGMGETQYF
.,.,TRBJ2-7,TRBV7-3,TGTGCCAGCAGCTCTACTACTAGTTCCTACGAGCAGTACTTC,CASSSTTSSYEQYF
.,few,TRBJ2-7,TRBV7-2,TGTGCCAGCACCAGAGGGAAGGGCCCCTACGAGCAGTACTTC,CASTRGKGPYEQYF
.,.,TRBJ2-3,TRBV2,TGTGCCAGCAGTTGGGCGGATACGCAGTATTTT,CASSWADTQYF
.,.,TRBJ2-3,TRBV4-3,TGCGCCAGCAGCCAAGATATGATGGGGGGAGATACGCAGTATTTT,CASSQDMMGGDTQYF
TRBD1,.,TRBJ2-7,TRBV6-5,TGTGCCAGCAGTTACGACAGGGGTATATACGAGCAGTACTTC,CASSYDRGIYEQYF
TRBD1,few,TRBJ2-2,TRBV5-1,TGCGCCAGCAGCTTGGGACAGGGCACCGGGGAGCTGTTTTTT,CASSLGQGTGELFF
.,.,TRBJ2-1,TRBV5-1,TGCGCCAGCATGGCACCAGCCTACAATGAGCAGTTCTTC,CASMAPAYNEQFF
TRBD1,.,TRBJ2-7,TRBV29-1,TGCAGCGTTGGGGGACAGGGTGCCCACGAGCAGTACTTC,CSVGGQGAHEQYF
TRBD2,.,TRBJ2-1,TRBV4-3,TGCGCCAGCAGCCCCCTGAGTAGCGGGAATAATGAGCAGTTCTTC,CASSPLSSGNNEQFF
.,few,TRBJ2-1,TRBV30,TGTGCCTGGAGTCCTAAGGGCCTCGCGAACAATGAGCAGTTCTTC,CAWSPKGLANNEQFF
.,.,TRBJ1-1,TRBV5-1,TGCGCCAGCACGCGCTCCCCAGGAGCGAACACTGAAGCTTTCTTT,CASTRSPGANTEAFF
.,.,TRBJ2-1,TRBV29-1,TGCAGCGTTGGGACTGGAGACAATGAGCAGTTCTTC,CSVGTGDNEQFF
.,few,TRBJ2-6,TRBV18,TGTGCCAGCTCACCAAGCTCTGGGGCCAACGTCCTGACTTTC,CASSPSSGANVLTF
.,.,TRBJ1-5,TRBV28,TGTGCCAGCAGTTTATCACAGGCATATCAGCCCCAGCATTTT,CASSLSQAYQPQHF
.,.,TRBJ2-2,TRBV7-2,TGTGCCAGCAGCTTAGTGAATTCCGGGGAGCTGTTTTTT,CASSLVNSGELFF
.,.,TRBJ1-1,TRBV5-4,TGTGCCAGCAGCCCGGGAGGCCCTATGGAAGCTTTCTTT,CASSPGGPMEAFF
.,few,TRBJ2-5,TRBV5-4,TGTGCCAGCAGCCAAGGCCCCGCGATCCAAGAGACCCAGTACTTC,CASSQGPAIQETQYF
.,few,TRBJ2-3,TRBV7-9,TGTGCCAGCAGCTTATCGCGGAGCACAGATACGCAGTATTTT,CASSLSRSTDTQYF
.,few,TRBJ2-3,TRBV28,TGTGCCAGCAGTTCTACTCGGCCACTAGCATTCATGGATACGCAGTATTTT,CASSSTRPLAFMDTQYF
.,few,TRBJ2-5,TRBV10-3,TGTGCCATCAGGCCCGGATTGACAGACCAAGAGACCCAGTACTTC,CAIRPGLTDQETQYF